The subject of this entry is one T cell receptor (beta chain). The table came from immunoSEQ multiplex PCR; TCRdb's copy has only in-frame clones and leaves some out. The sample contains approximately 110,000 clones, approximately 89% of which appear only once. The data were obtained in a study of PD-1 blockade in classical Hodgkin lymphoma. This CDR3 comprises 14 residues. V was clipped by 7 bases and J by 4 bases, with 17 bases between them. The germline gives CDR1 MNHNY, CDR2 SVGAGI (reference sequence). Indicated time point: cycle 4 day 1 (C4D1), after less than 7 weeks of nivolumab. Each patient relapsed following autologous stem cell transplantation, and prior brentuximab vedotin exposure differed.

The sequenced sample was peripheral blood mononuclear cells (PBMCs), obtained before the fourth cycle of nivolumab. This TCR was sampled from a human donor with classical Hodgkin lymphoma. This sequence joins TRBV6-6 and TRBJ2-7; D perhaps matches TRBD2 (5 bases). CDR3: CASTTPEVSYEQYF. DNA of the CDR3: TGTGCCAGCACCACTCCGGAGGTGTCGTACGAGCAGTACTTC.